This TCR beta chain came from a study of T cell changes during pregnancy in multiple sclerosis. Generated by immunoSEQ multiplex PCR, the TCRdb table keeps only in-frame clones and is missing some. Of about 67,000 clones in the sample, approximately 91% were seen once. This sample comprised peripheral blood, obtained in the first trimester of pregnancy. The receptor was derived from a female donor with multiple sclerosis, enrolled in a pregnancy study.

CDR3 DNA: TGTGCCAGCAGCACTAACTACGAGCAGTACTTC. Translated: CASSTNYEQYF. The V gene is TRBV28, the J gene TRBJ2-7; no reliable D call. This CDR3 is built from 11 residues. Per the germline V gene, CDR1 is MDHEN and CDR2 is SYDVKM. Trimming left V 6 bases short and J 3 bases short, with 6 bases between.